A selection of T cell receptor beta chains follows, all from one sample in a study of cytomegalovirus exposure and HLA in healthy donors. Sequencing was performed with immunoSEQ multiplex PCR; in TCRdb, only in-frame clones are kept and a portion is missing. The data contain around 220,000 clones, roughly 85% of them singletons. The sequencing sample was made of PBMCs. These receptors were collected from a young man in good health and CMV-seronegative. CDR3s include the opening cysteine and the closing phenylalanine or tryptophan. The D gene is left open where the match is weak. Rows may omit the clone size; those that give it use once, few, many or a size class.

clone size | D gene | J gene | V gene | CDR3 DNA | CDR3 protein
few | TRBD2 | TRBJ2-5 | TRBV7-9 | TGTGCCAGCAGCCCTTTAGCGGGGGGCTATCAAGAGACCCAGTACTTC | CASSPLAGGYQETQYF
few | . | TRBJ1-4 | TRBV7-8 | TGTGCCAGCAGCCCACAACAGGGAGCAAAACTGTTTTTT | CASSPQQGAKLFF
. | . | TRBJ1-1 | TRBV5-1 | TGCGCCAGCAGCGCGGAAAACTCGAGGCACACTGAAGCTTTCTTT | CASSAENSRHTEAFF
. | . | TRBJ2-7 | TRBV5-1 | TGCGCCAGCAGCTTGGACAGGCCAAGCTCCTACGAGCAGTACTTC | CASSLDRPSSYEQYF
. | TRBD1 | TRBJ1-4 | TRBV30 | TGTGCCTGGAGGGGAGGGGGACAGGCTAATGAAAAACTGTTTTTT | CAWRGGGQANEKLFF
. | TRBD1 | TRBJ2-5 | TRBV28 | TGTGCCAGCAGTTCGGACAGGGGAATACAAGAGACCCAGTACTTC | CASSSDRGIQETQYF
. | TRBD1 | TRBJ2-1 | TRBV19 | TGTGCCATAATGGGACAGGGGGCCTACAATGAGCAGTTCTTC | CAIMGQGAYNEQFF
. | . | TRBJ2-1 | TRBV4-2 | TGTGCCAGCAGCCAAGAACTCCACAATGAGCAGTTCTTC | CASSQELHNEQFF
. | TRBD1 | TRBJ2-7 | TRBV2 | TGTGCCAGCTGTCTCCGGACAGGGGCCTACGAGCAGTACTTC | CASCLRTGAYEQYF
. | . | TRBJ2-1 | TRBV6-5 | TGTGCCAGCAGAGGGACTTATTCCGGGGGGCAGTTCTTC | CASRGTYSGGQFF
few | . | TRBJ1-5 | TRBV19 | TGTGCCAGTAGTCCTCTCAATCAGCCCCAGCATTTT | CASSPLNQPQHF
. | TRBD1 | TRBJ2-3 | TRBV4-2 | TGTGCCAGCAGCCAACCTTGGACAGGGAACACAGATACGCAGTATTTT | CASSQPWTGNTDTQYF
few | . | TRBJ1-5 | TRBV2 | TGTGCCAGCAGGATACAGGGACGGCAGCCCCAGCATTTT | CASRIQGRQPQHF
. | TRBD1 | TRBJ1-2 | TRBV6-5 | TGTGCCAGCAGTTACTCTGACAGGGGCTTCTATGGCTACACCTTC | CASSYSDRGFYGYTF
. | . | TRBJ2-2 | TRBV30 | TGTGCCTGGTCTCGTCGGGATTTTTCCGGGGAGCTGTTTTTT | CAWSRRDFSGELFF
. | . | TRBJ2-3 | TRBV5-1 | TGCGCCAGCAGCCCCCAACTAGGAGCAACAGATACGCAGTATTTT | CASSPQLGATDTQYF